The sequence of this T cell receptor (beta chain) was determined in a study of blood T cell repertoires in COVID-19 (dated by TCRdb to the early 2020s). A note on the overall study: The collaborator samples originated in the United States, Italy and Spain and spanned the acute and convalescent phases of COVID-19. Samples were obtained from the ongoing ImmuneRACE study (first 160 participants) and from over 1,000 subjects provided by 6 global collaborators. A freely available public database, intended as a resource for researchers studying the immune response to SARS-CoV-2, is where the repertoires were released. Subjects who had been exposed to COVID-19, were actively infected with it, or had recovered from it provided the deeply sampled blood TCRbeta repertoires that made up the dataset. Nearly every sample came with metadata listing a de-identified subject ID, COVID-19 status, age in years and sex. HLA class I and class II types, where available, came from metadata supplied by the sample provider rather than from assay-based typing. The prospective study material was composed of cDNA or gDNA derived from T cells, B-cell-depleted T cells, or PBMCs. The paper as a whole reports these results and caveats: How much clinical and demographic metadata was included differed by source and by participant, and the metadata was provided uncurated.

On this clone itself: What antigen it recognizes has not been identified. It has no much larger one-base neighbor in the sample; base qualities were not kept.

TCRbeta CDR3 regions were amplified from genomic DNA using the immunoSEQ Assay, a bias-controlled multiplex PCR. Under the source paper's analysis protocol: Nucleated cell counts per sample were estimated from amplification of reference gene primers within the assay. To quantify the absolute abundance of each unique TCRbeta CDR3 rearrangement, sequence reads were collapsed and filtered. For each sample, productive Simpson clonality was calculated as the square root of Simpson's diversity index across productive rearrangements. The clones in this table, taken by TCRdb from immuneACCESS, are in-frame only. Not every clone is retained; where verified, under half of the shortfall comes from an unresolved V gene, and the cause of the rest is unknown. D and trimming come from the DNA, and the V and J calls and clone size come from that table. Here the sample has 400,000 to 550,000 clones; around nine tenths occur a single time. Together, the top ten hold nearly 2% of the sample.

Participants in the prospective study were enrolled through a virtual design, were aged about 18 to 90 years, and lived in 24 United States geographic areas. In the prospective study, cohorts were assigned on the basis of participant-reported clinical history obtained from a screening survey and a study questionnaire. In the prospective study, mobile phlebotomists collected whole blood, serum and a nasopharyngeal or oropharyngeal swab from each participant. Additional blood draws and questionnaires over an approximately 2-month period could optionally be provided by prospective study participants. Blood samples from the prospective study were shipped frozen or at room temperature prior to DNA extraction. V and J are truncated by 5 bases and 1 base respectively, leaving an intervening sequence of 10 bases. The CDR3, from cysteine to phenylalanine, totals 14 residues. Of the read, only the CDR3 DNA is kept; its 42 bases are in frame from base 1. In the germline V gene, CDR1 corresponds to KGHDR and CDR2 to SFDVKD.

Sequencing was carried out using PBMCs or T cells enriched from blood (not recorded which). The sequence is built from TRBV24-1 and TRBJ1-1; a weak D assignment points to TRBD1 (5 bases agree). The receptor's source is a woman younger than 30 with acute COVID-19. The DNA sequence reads TGTGCCACCAGTGGAACGGGGGGGAACACTGAAGCTTTCTTT. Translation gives CATSGTGGNTEAFF.